This TCR beta chain appears in the sequencing data of a study of shared clonotypes between healthy human individuals. Study-wide findings and caveats: Around 5% was the fraction of naive CD4 clonotypes found shared across a handful of donors.

In the case of this clone: What it binds is not known.

Every subset had its genomic DNA shared out evenly among several immunoSEQ plates. Profiling relied on immunoSEQ multiplex PCR, and the TCRdb table lists in-frame clones only, not all of them. The sample lists millions of clones; around nine tenths were seen once. The TCR was taken from a man aged 18-30 years in good health. Sequencing was carried out using naive CD4+ T cells sorted from blood. Subset denoted: CD45RA+ positively selected.

Here the CDR3 DNA reads TGTGCCAGCAAAGGGGGCGGCCAATCCGAAGATACGCAGTATTTT. The encoded protein is CASKGGGQSEDTQYF. The rearrangement joins TRBV6-5 to TRBJ2-3; 7 nucleotides align to TRBD1. The germline V gene encodes CDR1 MNHEY and CDR2 SVGAGI. With 7 bases clipped from V and 5 bases from J, the junction kept 12 bases outside the gene matches. CDR3 length equals 15 residues.